This entry describes one T cell receptor beta chain. Its target is not known. In germline, CDR1 is SQVTM, CDR2 ANQGSEA. The CDR3 sequence is 13 residues long. UMIs were attached via template switching, each with a 6-nucleotide sample barcode. TCRdb reprocessed the 5' RACE reads and reports one entry per CDR3 protein, with no DNA. Its table lists about 380,000 distinct CDR3 sequences. These data belong to a study of monozygotic twins with inflammatory bowel disease. Study findings and constraints: Immunosuppressive treatment differences may have increased patient repertoire variability.

RNA in its total form was extracted from whole blood, and T cells were not sorted. This chain joins TRBV29-1 and TRBJ2-2. The sample taken for sequencing was blood. This sequence was found in a human donor with ulcerative colitis or Crohn's disease, or a healthy co-twin of an affected twin (not recorded which). The CDR3: CSVEHSSKGELFF.